These 5 T cell receptor beta chains were sequenced from one sample in a study of blood T cell repertoires in COVID-19. Sequencing was performed with immunoSEQ multiplex PCR; in TCRdb, only in-frame clones are kept and a portion is missing. The table has some 330,000 clones, 85% to 90% seen once. The sequencing sample was made of PBMCs or T cells enriched from blood (not recorded which). The receptors were gathered from a man younger than 45 who had recovered from COVID-19.

V gene TRBV4-1 combines with J gene TRBJ2-5, with D perhaps TRBD2 (5 bases). Looked up from germline, CDR1 is MGHRA and CDR2 is YSYEKL. Trimming cost V 0 bases and J 2 bases, with 13 bases left between them. CDR3 size: 16 residues. The CDR3, as DNA: TGCGCCAGCAGCCAAGATGGGAGCGGCCCTCAAGAGACCCAGTACTTC. Amino acids: CASSQDGSGPQETQYF.

This clone was recorded once. Other nucleotide sequences in the sample specify the same CDR3. The rearrangement joins TRBV6-5 to TRBJ1-5; tentatively, D is TRBD1 (5 bases). The germline V gene encodes CDR1 MNHEY and CDR2 SVGAGI. Between the trimmed V and J ends, which lost 8 bases and 3 bases, there was a span of 14 bases. This CDR3 is 14 amino acids long. CDR3 sequence: CASSLQASNQPQHF. For the CDR3, the DNA is TGTGCCAGCTCACTACAGGCATCCAATCAGCCCCAGCATTTT.

The chain employs TRBV25-1 and TRBJ1-2; D is undetermined. Trimming took off 3 bases at V and 1 base at J, with 15 bases between the two ends. The length of the CDR3 is 16 residues. CDR1 is MGHDK and CDR2 is SYGVNS in the germline V gene. The DNA for the CDR3 is TGTGCCAGCAGTGATAGCTCGCGCGGGGTTAACTATGGCTACACCTTC. Its translation: CASSDSSRGVNYGYTF.

The genes are TRBV5-1 and TRBJ2-1; maybe TRBD2 (6 bases). CDR3 length: 17 amino acids. V lost 4 bases and J 9 bases, leaving 26 bases between the germline ends. Germline lookup yields CDR1 SGHRS and CDR2 YFSETQ. This chain's CDR3 is CASSPGAGSGRHREQFF. In nucleotides, the CDR3 is TGCGCCAGCAGCCCGGGTGCGGGGAGCGGAAGGCACCGTGAGCAGTTCTTC.

The chain carries TRBV30 and TRBJ1-2; 7 positions agree with TRBD1. With V trimmed by 5 bases and J by 4 bases, 10 bases remained unmatched. Germline values: CDR1 GTSNPN, CDR2 SVGIG (reference sequence). This CDR3 has 14 amino acids. CDR3 protein: CAWVMTGSGYGYTF. In nucleotides, the CDR3 is TGTGCCTGGGTTATGACAGGGTCGGGCTATGGCTACACCTTC.